The next 15 T cell receptor beta chains were all read from a single sample in a study of cytomegalovirus exposure and HLA in healthy donors. PCR involved 60 Vbeta and 13 Jbeta primers. Clones were read by immunoSEQ multiplex PCR, and TCRdb kept only the in-frame ones, dropping some. Of approximately 90,000 clones listed, roughly 71% are singletons. The specimen was PBMCs. These receptors were taken from a woman aged 40 to 49 in good health and CMV-seronegative.

This chain links TRBV7-8 with TRBJ2-7; no firm D call. V was shortened by 4 bases and J by 1 base, with 11 bases between the two germline ends. CDR1 is SGHVS, CDR2 FQNEAQ, per germline. The CDR3 runs 14 residues. CDR3 DNA: TGTGCCAGCAGCTCAGAAAAGACTTCCTACGAGCAGTACTTC. Amino acids: CASSSEKTSYEQYF.

V is TRBV30 and J is TRBJ1-4; D might be TRBD1 (5 bases). The ends were cut back, 2 bases at V and 8 bases at J, with 18 bases in the middle. This CDR3 has 15 amino acids. The germline V gene encodes CDR1 GTSNPN and CDR2 SVGIG (reference sequence). The CDR3 DNA sequence: TGTGCCTGGAGTTCACCTTCGGGGACTAGCGAAAAACTGTTTTTT. It specifies CAWSSPSGTSEKLFF.

The chain links TRBV5-6 to TRBJ1-2; 10 bases are shared with TRBD1. Looked up from germline, CDR1 is SGHDT and CDR2 is YYEEEE. V shed 0 bases, J shed 4 bases, and the junction held 6 bases outside the gene matches. The CDR3 is made up of 16 amino acids. The CDR3: CASSLDRQGALYGYTF. DNA of the CDR3: TGTGCCAGCAGCTTGGACAGACAGGGGGCCCTCTATGGCTACACCTTC. Drawing the rest from reference TRBV5-6 and TRBJ1-2, the complete variable domain is DAGVTQSPTHLIKTRGQQVTLRCSPKSGHDTVSWYQQALGQGPQFIFQYYEEEERQRGNFPDRFSGHQFPNYSSELNVNALLLGDSALYLCASSLDRQGALYGYTFGSGTRLTVV.

V is TRBV18 and J is TRBJ1-3, with D possibly being TRBD1 (6 bases). CDR3 length: 16 residues. Germline V gene sequence: CDR1 KGHSH, CDR2 LQKENI. Trimming cost V 4 bases and J 0 bases, with 13 bases left between them. The CDR3 here is CASSRRGRDSGNTIYF. Here the CDR3 DNA reads TGTGCCAGCTCACGCAGGGGAAGGGACTCTGGAAACACCATATATTTT.

The rearrangement joins TRBV2 to TRBJ2-2; D may be TRBD1 (5 bases). The CDR3 contains 13 residues. Trimming stripped 10 bases from V and 7 bases from J, with 16 bases between. The germline gives CDR1 SNHLY, CDR2 FYNNEI. For the CDR3, the DNA is TGTGCCACCGCCCAGGGTGTAGGCGGGGAGCTGTTTTTT. It is translated as CATAQGVGGELFF.

The chain combines TRBV4-1 with TRBJ2-1; D is perhaps TRBD2 (5 bases). Germline CDR1 and CDR2: MGHRA and YSYEKL. Trimming cost V 1 base and J 10 bases, with 5 bases left between them. The CDR3 length is 11 residues. The CDR3 loop reads CASSQAGEQFF. The CDR3 DNA is TGCGCCAGCAGCCAAGCGGGGGAGCAGTTCTTC.

The V call is TRBV19, the J call TRBJ1-1; TRBD1 aligns across 8 bases. The CDR3 has 14 residues. Trimming at V came to 1 base and at J to 4 bases, leaving 2 bases not matched to a gene. Germline V lookup: CDR1 LNHDA, CDR2 SQIVND (reference sequence). CDR3 sequence reads: CASSIAGGSTEAFF. CDR3 nucleotide sequence: TGTGCCAGTAGTATAGCAGGGGGCAGCACTGAAGCTTTCTTT.

This sequence joins TRBV27 and TRBJ2-1; the D is unclear. The germline V gene has CDR1 MNHEY and CDR2 SMNVEV (reference sequence). Trimming removed 0 bases at V and 6 bases at J, with 9 bases between. CDR3 length: 14 residues. The CDR3 region has the DNA TGTGCCAGCAGTTTATCTTACGGGTCCAATGAGCAGTTCTTC. It encodes CASSLSYGSNEQFF.

The gene calls are TRBV18 and TRBJ1-4, with D unresolved. Trimming cost V 0 bases and J 8 bases, with 13 bases left between them. The CDR3 is 15 residues long. Germline V gene data show CDR1 as KGHSH and CDR2 as LQKENI. The CDR3 loop is CASSPPVVTGEKLFF. CDR3 bases: TGTGCCAGCTCACCACCAGTCGTTACCGGGGAAAAACTGTTTTTT.

This clone was detected only a few times. This chain links TRBV4-3 with TRBJ2-3; a weak D match, TRBD2 (6 bases). The CDR3 loop spans 20 amino acids. CDR1 and CDR2 from the germline V gene are LGHNA and YSLEER. Trimming removed 3 bases at V and 0 bases at J, with 25 bases between. The CDR3 DNA sequence: TGCGCCAGCAGCCAGCAGCTTTTAGCCGGGACTCAAACTAGCACAGATACGCAGTATTTT. Its translation is CASSQQLLAGTQTSTDTQYF.

This chain links TRBV7-9 with TRBJ1-4; the match to TRBD1 covers 8 bases. CDR1 SEHNR and CDR2 FQNEAQ come from the germline V gene (reference sequence). The CDR3 consists of 15 residues. Trimming cost V 5 bases and J 7 bases; bases outside gene matches: 9. The DNA of the CDR3 is TGTGCCAGCAGCCTTAATGCAGGGGGCGGTGAAAAACTGTTTTTT. It encodes CASSLNAGGGEKLFF.

The rearrangement uses TRBV18 and TRBJ1-2; D perhaps matches TRBD1 (5 bases). Between the trimmed V and J ends, which lost 4 bases and 6 bases, there was a span of 21 bases. The CDR3 is 16 residues long. Germline V CDR1 and CDR2: KGHSH, LQKENI. CDR3 protein: CASSLLTGSQKDGYTF. CDR3 DNA sequence: TGTGCCAGCTCACTCCTAACAGGCTCTCAAAAGGATGGCTACACCTTC.

This clone appeared a few times. The chain couples TRBV10-2 to TRBJ1-1, with D perhaps matching TRBD1 (5 bases). Germline CDR1 WSHSY, CDR2 SAAADI. The CDR3 has 14 residues. The V end lost 8 bases, the J end lost 6 bases, and 19 bases lay between the germline ends. CDR3 DNA sequence: TGCGCCAGCCGGTCAGGCAGGGCCAAAGCTGAAGCTTTCTTT. It encodes CASRSGRAKAEAFF.

The chain carries TRBV2 and TRBJ1-1; D unresolved. V dropped 8 bases and J dropped 1 base, with 14 bases sitting between them. The CDR3 spans 14 residues. Germline V CDR1 and CDR2: SNHLY, FYNNEI. The CDR3 DNA follows: TGTGCCAGCTTCCCGGGGTGGTCGAACACTGAAGCTTTCTTT. As protein: CASFPGWSNTEAFF.

The chain carries TRBV6-5 and TRBJ2-2; 8 bases fit TRBD1. Trimming took 4 bases from V and 10 from J; bases not matched to a gene: 2. CDR1 is MNHEY and CDR2 is SVGAGI in the germline V gene. The CDR3 runs 12 residues. In DNA form, the CDR3 reads TGTGCCAGCAGTTTGACAGGGGTGGAGCTGTTTTTT. Its translation is CASSLTGVELFF.